The 19 T cell receptor beta chains below come from one sample, sequenced in a study of control samples from healthy donors and cancer patients. Clones were read by immunoSEQ multiplex PCR, and TCRdb kept only the in-frame ones, dropping some. The data contain 40,000 to 50,000 clones, around 94% of them seen just once; the ten biggest clones take up roughly a quarter. Specimen: blood. The receptor source for this set is a man aged 55 to 69 in good health.

The chain carries TRBV7-9 and TRBJ2-3; 14 bases align to TRBD2. The CDR3 extends over 17 amino acids. In germline, CDR1 is SEHNR, CDR2 FQNEAQ (reference sequence). The junction had 8 bases not matched to a gene; V was cut back by 4 bases and J by 5 bases. DNA for the CDR3: TGTGCCAGCAGCTGGGGACTAGCGGGAGAGCGTGGAGATACGCAGTATTTT. Residues: CASSWGLAGERGDTQYF.

J is TRBJ2-1 and V is TRBV20-1; D unclear. V was trimmed by 3 bases and J by 10 bases, leaving 10 bases between them. In germline, CDR1 is DFQATT, CDR2 SNEGSKA (reference sequence). The CDR3 is 11 residues long. The CDR3: CSARTLGEQFF. The CDR3 DNA reads TGCAGTGCTAGGACCCTCGGGGAGCAGTTCTTC.

CDR3 DNA sequence: TGTGCCAGCAGTGAAGGTTTTGGGGCCCCAGAAGCTTTCTTT. Its protein product is CASSEGFGAPEAFF. V is TRBV2 and J is TRBJ1-1; D is perhaps TRBD1 (5 bases). Germline CDR1 and CDR2: SNHLY and FYNNEI. The CDR3 contains 14 residues. The V gene lost 1 base and the J gene lost 8 bases, with 14 bases spanning the gap.

As for this clone: Relative to the germline gene, one junction end is altered; a read error may explain this. V usage is TRBV19 and J usage is TRBJ2-7; the D is unclear. This CDR3 has 15 residues. Germline values: CDR1 LNHDA, CDR2 SQIVND (reference sequence). In DNA, the CDR3 is TGTGTCAGTAGTTGGGGTCTGGGCTACTCAAACGAGCAGTACTTC. Encoded protein: CVSSWGLGYSNEQYF.

The chain has TRBV18 and TRBJ2-7, with a tentative D call TRBD2 (5 bases). Looked up from germline, CDR1 is KGHSH and CDR2 is LQKENI. CDR3 size: 14 residues. V was trimmed by 3 bases and J by 6 bases, leaving 15 bases between them. This chain's CDR3 is CASSPGLSGGEQYF. The CDR3, as DNA: TGTGCCAGCTCACCTGGACTTTCCGGAGGCGAGCAGTACTTC. Using reference TRBV18 and TRBJ2-7 for the parts outside the CDR3, the full variable domain is NAGVMQNPRHLVRRRGQEARLRCSPMKGHSHVYWYRQLPEEGLKFMVYLQKENIIDESGMPKERFSAEFPKEGPSILRIQQVVRGDSAAYFCASSPGLSGGEQYFGPGTRLTVT.

The chain combines TRBV2 with TRBJ2-2, with D possibly matching TRBD2 (5 bases). The CDR3 contains 13 residues. CDR1 is SNHLY and CDR2 is FYNNEI in the germline V gene. V was clipped by 5 bases and J by 1 base, with 5 bases between them. CDR3 coding DNA: TGTGCCAGCAGTAGCGGGAACACCGGGGAGCTGTTTTTT. Its protein is CASSSGNTGELFF.

The chain joins TRBV9 to TRBJ2-1; the match to TRBD1 covers 9 bases. V shed 3 bases and J 9 bases; nucleotides not matched to a gene: 7. The CDR3 spans 14 residues. From germline, CDR1 is SGDLS and CDR2 YYNGEE. This chain's CDR3 is CASSGTGVLGEQFF. In DNA, the CDR3 is TGTGCCAGCAGCGGGACAGGGGTGTTGGGTGAGCAGTTCTTC.

The V call is TRBV15, the J call TRBJ2-5; no firm D call. This CDR3 is 12 amino acids long. Germline V gene lookup returns CDR1 LNHNV and CDR2 YYDKDF (reference sequence). Trimming pared 2 bases from V and 2 bases from J, leaving 3 bases between. CDR3 nucleotides: TGTGCCACCAGCAGATCTCAAGAGACCCAGTACTTC. It specifies CATSRSQETQYF. Combining the CDR3 with reference TRBV15 and TRBJ2-5 gives the whole variable domain DAMVIQNPRYQVTQFGKPVTLSCSQTLNHNVMYWYQQKSSQAPKLLFHYYDKDFNNEADTPDNFQSRRPNTSFCFLDIRSPGLGDTAMYLCATSRSQETQYFGPGTRLLVL.

The rearrangement uses TRBV19 and TRBJ1-1, with D perhaps TRBD1 (6 bases). Trimming pared 7 bases from V and 1 base from J, leaving 22 bases between. The CDR3 totals 17 residues. Germline CDR1 LNHDA, CDR2 SQIVND (reference sequence). The CDR3 here is CASNSYRARQENTEAFF. The DNA of the CDR3 is TGTGCCAGTAATTCGTACAGGGCCCGGCAAGAGAACACTGAAGCTTTCTTT.

The chain recombines TRBV3-1 (or the pseudogene TRBV3-2) with TRBJ1-3; D unresolved. This CDR3 spans 15 amino acids. The V end lost 2 bases, the J end lost 0 bases, and 8 bases lay between the germline ends. Germline CDR1 reads LGHDT; CDR2 reads YNNKEL (reference sequence). The CDR3 coding sequence is TGTGCCAGCAGCCAAACACCCTTCTCTGGAAACACCATATATTTT. Protein sequence: CASSQTPFSGNTIYF.

V gene TRBV28 combines with J gene TRBJ1-4; 8 nucleotides line up with TRBD1. The CDR3 is made up of 13 amino acids. The J segment lost 7 bases and the V segment lost 7 bases, leaving 5 bases of the junction unmatched. The germline V gene has CDR1 MDHEN and CDR2 SYDVKM. CDR3 nucleotides: TGTGCCAGCACCGACAGGGGTAGTGAAAAACTGTTTTTT. Translation gives CASTDRGSEKLFF.

This chain uses TRBV19 with TRBJ2-3, with TRBD1 matching over 8 bases. The CDR3 has 15 amino acids. Looked up from germline, CDR1 is LNHDA and CDR2 is SQIVND (reference sequence). J lost 2 bases, V lost 5 bases, and 6 bases had no gene match. The CDR3 loop is CASSPPGQATDTQYF. The CDR3 region has the DNA TGTGCCAGTAGTCCTCCGGGACAGGCCACAGATACGCAGTATTTT. The whole variable domain, remainder taken from reference TRBV19 and TRBJ2-3, is DGGITQSPKYLFRKEGQNVTLSCEQNLNHDAMYWYRQDPGQGLRLIYYSQIVNDFQKGDIAEGYSVSREKKESFPLTVTSAQKNPTAFYLCASSPPGQATDTQYFGPGTRLTVL.

The chain recombines TRBV6-1 with TRBJ1-3; D uncertain. The germline V and J ends were trimmed by 0 bases and 0 bases, with 12 bases remaining between them. CDR1 is MNHNS, CDR2 SASEGT, per germline. There are 17 residues in the CDR3. The CDR3 DNA follows: TGTGCCAGCAGTGAAGCGACTTCCAGGAACTCTGGAAACACCATATATTTT. Protein: CASSEATSRNSGNTIYF.

V usage is TRBV12-5 and J usage is TRBJ2-7; D remains unclear. Germline CDR1 LGHNT, CDR2 FRNRAP. V was clipped by 1 base and J by 1 base, with 8 bases between them. CDR3 size: 14 residues. CDR3 sequence: CASGLGQNSYEQYF. The CDR3 coding sequence is TGTGCTAGTGGTTTGGGTCAGAATTCCTACGAGCAGTACTTC.

The V gene is TRBV11-3, the J gene TRBJ1-1; D is unresolved. The germline gives CDR1 SGHNT, CDR2 YENEEA. V was clipped by 2 bases and J by 1 base, with 11 bases between them. This CDR3 contains 15 residues. The DNA for the CDR3 is TGTGCCAGCAGCTTACGCGGAGCTGGGAACACTGAAGCTTTCTTT. This translates into CASSLRGAGNTEAFF.

V gene TRBV10-3 combines with J gene TRBJ2-7; D might be TRBD1 (5 bases). V was shortened by 4 bases and J by 3 bases, with 13 bases between the two germline ends. Germline V lookup: CDR1 ENHRY, CDR2 SYGVKD. The CDR3 spans 14 residues. The chain's CDR3 is CAISGQPGGYEQYF. The CDR3 DNA sequence: TGTGCCATCAGTGGACAGCCGGGCGGCTACGAGCAGTACTTC.

The chain uses TRBV30 and TRBJ1-5; D is unclear. CDR1 and CDR2 (germline): GTSNPN, SVGIG (reference sequence). Trimming took 1 base from V and 3 from J, leaving 13 bases between them. This CDR3 region has 15 residues. CDR3 DNA: TGTGCCTGGAGTGAAGTAAACCGGCTCAATCAGCCCCAGCATTTT. It specifies CAWSEVNRLNQPQHF.

This clone turned up a few times. The J gene is TRBJ2-2, the V gene TRBV4-1; TRBD2 aligns across 13 bases. This CDR3 region has 17 residues. Germline CDR1 and CDR2: MGHRA and YSYEKL. The ends lost 3 bases at V and 7 bases at J; junction bases unmatched: 8. CDR3 region: CASSQVRLAGGRGELFF. CDR3 nucleotides: TGCGCCAGCAGCCAGGTTCGACTAGCGGGAGGACGCGGGGAGCTGTTTTTT.

This CDR3 is CASNHEGAGNSPLHF. The DNA for the CDR3 is TGTGCCAGCAATCATGAGGGGGCAGGAAATTCACCCCTCCACTTT. The V call is TRBV25-1, the J call TRBJ1-6; TRBD1 aligns across 7 bases. J was trimmed by 7 bases and V by 7 bases; bases with no gene match: 10. Germline V gene sequence: CDR1 MGHDK, CDR2 SYGVNS. The CDR3 sequence is 15 residues long.